The sequence of this TCR beta chain was determined in a study of cytomegalovirus exposure and HLA in healthy donors. Whole-study results and caveats: In an earlier analysis, productive rearrangement rates for most beta V segments clustered near 87% or 30%.

Germline loops: CDR1 SGHNT, CDR2 YYREEE (reference sequence). The J segment lost 6 bases and the V segment lost 4 bases, leaving 7 bases of the junction unmatched. The CDR3 is made up of 16 amino acids. The PCR was carried out with 60 Vbeta primers and 13 Jbeta primers. TCRdb's table, derived via immunoSEQ multiplex PCR, lists solely in-frame clones and lacks some. The table lists roughly 74,000 clones, 78% of them singletons, with 1.5% to 2% in the top ten. As regards this clone: Its antigen is unidentified.

Sequenced: PBMCs. This chain uses TRBV5-4 with TRBJ2-7, with 16 bases matching TRBD2. The sequence derives from a middle-aged man in good health and CMV-seronegative. The CDR3 sequence: CASSPGGTSGRGEQYF. CDR3 DNA: TGTGCCAGCAGCCCGGGGGGGACTAGCGGGAGGGGCGAGCAGTACTTC.